The clone carrying this T cell receptor (beta chain) has just one count. The antigen is undetermined. CDR1 DFQATT and CDR2 SNEGSKA come from the germline V gene (reference sequence). V shed 0 bases and J 1 base; nucleotides not matched to a gene: 10. This CDR3 is built from 18 residues. One entry per CDR3 protein results from TCRdb running MiXCR on the reads. The sample has some 600,000 distinct CDR3 sequences, 20% to 25% seen once. The sample originates from a study of T cell repertoires in cytomegalovirus infection. Study findings and constraints: Ex vivo, HLA-C-restricted CMV-specific TCR beta clonotypes prevailed over the rest of the response.

Sequenced: CD8+ T cells from PBMCs. The chain uses TRBV20-1 and TRBJ1-1, with TRBD1 matching 11 bases. The sequence was obtained from a human donor in good health (CMV status not recorded). Some clones in this sample may be carry-over from other donors' samples. For the CDR3, the DNA is TGCAGTGCTAGAGATAATGGGGACAGGGGGTATCGGAACACTGAAGCTTTCTTT. This sequence encodes CSARDNGDRGYRNTEAFF.